A selection of T cell receptor beta chains follows, all from one sample in a study of CD8+CD57+ T cells in acquired aplastic anemia. TCRdb independently ran MiXCR on the reads; one entry per CDR3 protein. The table has under 350,000 distinct CDR3 sequences, approximately 58% seen once. The sequencing sample was made of sorted CD4+, CD8+, or CD8+CD57+ T cells (not recorded which) from PBMCs. The receptors were sampled from a human donor with aplastic anemia. The CDR3 runs from the conserved cysteine through the conserved F or W. The D gene is left open where the match is weak. Some rows have no size entry. The others give once, few or many, or a class for an expanded clone.

DNA	CDR3	length	J	D	size	V
TGTGCCAGCAGTGAAACACGGGTTGGGGCAGGGGATCGCGGCTACACCTTC	CASSETRVGAGDRGYTF	17	TRBJ1-2	-	-	TRBV2
TGTGCCAGCAGCTTCGGGGTACACACTGAAGCTTTCTTT	CASSFGVHTEAFF	13	TRBJ1-1	-	-	TRBV7-6
TGTGCCAGCAGCTTTCGGCTAGCGGGAGGGCCCCCCTCCTACGAGCAGTACTTC	CASSFRLAGGPPSYEQYF	18	TRBJ2-7	TRBD2	-	TRBV7-3
TGCAGTGCTAGAGATCCGGCGGGATTCGCAGATACGCAGTATTTT	CSARDPAGFADTQYF	15	TRBJ2-3	-	-	TRBV20-1
TGTGCCACCAGTGACCCCAGGGCCCGAGCAGATACGCAGTATTTT	CATSDPRARADTQYF	15	TRBJ2-3	-	-	TRBV24-1
TGTGCCAGCAGCCCTACTGGACAGGGGTCATCCTATGGCTACACCTTC	CASSPTGQGSSYGYTF	16	TRBJ1-2	TRBD1	once	TRBV7-6
TGTGCCACTGGTGACCGACCAGCGGACAGTGCTAGCACAGATACGCAGTATTTT	CATGDRPADSASTDTQYF	18	TRBJ2-3	-	-	TRBV24-1
TGTGCCAGCAGGAGAAGGACAGGGGGCTATGACAATGAGCAGTTCTTC	CASRRRTGGYDNEQFF	16	TRBJ2-1	TRBD1	-	TRBV2
TGCAGCGTTGAAGATCACCGGGACAGGAATAACTATGGCTACACCTTC	CSVEDHRDRNNYGYTF	16	TRBJ1-2	TRBD1	many	TRBV29-1
TGTGCCACCAGTATGACGTCGAACACTGAAGCTTTCTTT	CATSMTSNTEAFF	13	TRBJ1-1	-	-	TRBV24-1
TGTGCCAGCAGTGTGGATCAGCCCCAGCATTTT	CASSVDQPQHF	11	TRBJ1-5	-	few	TRBV2
TGTGCCAGCAGCTTAGATCGCGGGGGCAGGAGTGAAAAACTGTTTTTT	CASSLDRGGRSEKLFF	16	TRBJ1-4	-	-	TRBV7-2
TGTGCCAGTAGTATCGCGGGGAATGGCTACGAGCAGTACTTC	CASSIAGNGYEQYF	14	TRBJ2-7	-	-	TRBV19
TGTGCCAGCAGCTCATCCTCCGGGTCCCAAGCTTTCTTT	CASSSSSGSQAFF	13	TRBJ1-1	-	few	TRBV7-3
TGCAGTGCCGCTGGAGGGGGCAATATCTATGAGCAGTTCTTC	CSAAGGGNIYEQFF	14	TRBJ2-1	-	-	TRBV20-1
TGTGCCAGCAGCTTAGGGACAGGGGTCGACTATGGCTACACCTTC	CASSLGTGVDYGYTF	15	TRBJ1-2	TRBD1	-	TRBV7-6
TGTGCCAGCAGCCTAGCGGGGGGGCCGGCGGGAACGCAGTATTTT	CASSLAGGPAGTQYF	15	TRBJ2-3	TRBD2	many	TRBV6-5
TGCAGCGTTGAGGGACAGGCGGGAGACGAGCAGTACTTC	CSVEGQAGDEQYF	13	TRBJ2-7	-	-	TRBV29-1
TGTGCCAGCAGCTTAGGAAACACCGGGGAGCTGTTTTTT	CASSLGNTGELFF	13	TRBJ2-2	-	few	TRBV7-2
TGTGCCAGCAGTGAATCAGTGGGGGGCTACGAGCAGTACTTC	CASSESVGGYEQYF	14	TRBJ2-7	-	few	TRBV7-2
TGTGCCAGCAGCTTGGGGGACAGGGGAGACTATGGCTACACCTTC	CASSLGDRGDYGYTF	15	TRBJ1-2	TRBD1	many	TRBV5-8
TGCAGTGCTGACGAGGGGACTAGCGGTTACGAGCAGTACTTC	CSADEGTSGYEQYF	14	TRBJ2-7	TRBD2	-	TRBV20-1
TGTGCCAGCAGCGGGGGGAGGCAGTCCTACGAGCAGTACTTC	CASSGGRQSYEQYF	14	TRBJ2-7	-	-	TRBV9
TGTGCCAGCAGCTGGGGGCTTACAGGGATGACTGGGGCCAACGTCCTGACTTTC	CASSWGLTGMTGANVLTF	18	TRBJ2-6	-	many	TRBV5-8
TGTGCCAGCAGTTTAACGGGGGCTGGCTACACCTTC	CASSLTGAGYTF	12	TRBJ1-2	-	few	TRBV27
TGCGCCAGCAGCCTGCTGGGGGGAGCCCCCTGTTACGAGCAGTACTTC	CASSLLGGAPCYEQYF	16	TRBJ2-7	-	-	TRBV5-1
TGTGCCAGCTCACCGACAGGGAATGAAAAACTGTTTTTT	CASSPTGNEKLFF	13	TRBJ1-4	TRBD1	many	TRBV18
TGTGCCAGCAGCTCGGGACAGGGCGCGTACGAGCAGTACTTC	CASSSGQGAYEQYF	14	TRBJ2-7	TRBD1	many	TRBV7-8
TGTGCCAGCAGGTACAGCGGGAGTTCCCACAATGAGCAGTATTTT	CASRYSGSSHNEQYF	15	TRBJ2-3	TRBD2	-	TRBV7-3
TGTGCCAGCAGTTTAGATGGGCCACGGGGGACCCAGTACTTC	CASSLDGPRGTQYF	14	TRBJ2-5	-	-	TRBV12-3/TRBV12-4
TGTGCCAGCAGCCCCCCAGGAGGGGACGAGCAGTACTTC	CASSPPGGDEQYF	13	TRBJ2-7	-	-	TRBV7-3
TGCAGTGCTCGGACTAGCGGGGGGGTAAGAGGAACAGATACGCAGTATTTT	CSARTSGGVRGTDTQYF	17	TRBJ2-3	TRBD2	many	TRBV20-1
TGCAGCGTTGACGGGACGGGAAACACCGGGGAGCTGTTTTTT	CSVDGTGNTGELFF	14	TRBJ2-2	-	-	TRBV29-1
TGTGCCAGCAGCCACCCGGGACAGATAACAGATACGCAGTATTTT	CASSHPGQITDTQYF	15	TRBJ2-3	TRBD1	many	TRBV7-2